What follows are 24 T cell receptor beta chains derived from one specimen sequenced in a study of CD8+CD57+ T cells in acquired aplastic anemia. Individuals selected for sequencing had exhibited CD8+CD57+ cell expansion on flow cytometry. Profiling of TCR beta VDJ combinations and CDR3 sequences used genomic DNA as template. TCRdb reprocessed the reads via MiXCR and lists one record per CDR3 protein. The sample holds 150,000 or so distinct CDR3 sequences, 45% to 55% seen once. The sequencing input was sorted CD4+, CD8+, or CD8+CD57+ T cells (not recorded which) from PBMCs. These receptors were taken from a human donor with aplastic anemia.

This clonotype occurred many times. This rearrangement joins TRBV10-3 to TRBJ2-1; 9 bases are shared with TRBD1. Trimming removed 8 bases from V and 9 bases from J; junction bases left unmatched: 5. Germline CDR1 reads ENHRY; CDR2 reads SYGVKD. The CDR3 is made up of 12 amino acids. CDR3 nucleotide sequence: TGTGCCATCGGACAGGGGAGGAGTGAGCAGTTCTTC. Its translation is CAIGQGRSEQFF.

DNA for the CDR3: TGCAGTGCTAGTTCAGGGCCCTATGGCTACACCTTC. Amino acids: CSASSGPYGYTF. The chain recombines TRBV20-1 with TRBJ1-2; D is perhaps TRBD1 (5 bases). The CDR3 sequence is 12 residues long. Trimming took 3 bases from V and 4 from J, leaving 9 bases between them. Germline V CDR1 and CDR2: DFQATT, SNEGSKA (reference sequence).

In this sample, this clonotype turned up once. Since no conserved phenylalanine or tryptophan closes the CDR3, a read error is the likely cause. The limits of the CDR3 on the DNA are not certain, so only TCRdb's listed CDR3 is given. The chain employs TRBV15 and TRBJ2-3; the table names TRBD2, a call not compared with the DNA. Including both end residues, the CDR3 is 11 amino acids long. CDR1 is LNHNV and CDR2 is YYDKDF in the germline V gene (reference sequence). The CDR3 protein is CATSRDGVGRG.

Turning to this clonotype: This may stem from a read error, because a much larger clone lies one nucleotide away. The chain couples TRBV25-1 to TRBJ1-1, with D perhaps matching TRBD1 (6 bases). Between the trimmed V and J ends, which lost 3 bases and 3 bases, there was a span of 14 bases. Germline V lookup: CDR1 MGHDK, CDR2 SYGVNS. CDR3 length: 15 residues. The CDR3 nucleotides read TGTGCCAGCAGTGAGACAGGAGCCATGGACACTGAAGCTTTCTTT. This translates into CASSETGAMDTEAFF.

This clonotype was detected a few times. Relative to the germline gene, one junction end is altered; a read error may explain this. The chain combines TRBV27 with TRBJ2-2; possibly TRBD1 or TRBD2 for D (5 bases each). The CDR3 length is 15 residues. Germline lookup yields CDR1 MNHEY and CDR2 SMNVEV (reference sequence). The DNA of the CDR3 is TGTGCCAGCAGGTTATCGGGGCTCAACACCGGGGAGCTGTTTTTT. Protein: CASRLSGLNTGELFF.

The gene calls are TRBV15 and TRBJ2-7, with D perhaps TRBD2 (5 bases). The ends were cut back, 0 bases at V and 6 bases at J, with 12 bases in the middle. The CDR3 loop spans 14 amino acids. Germline values: CDR1 LNHNV, CDR2 YYDKDF (reference sequence). The CDR3 DNA is TGTGCCACCAGCAGAGATCGAGCGGCTCTCGAGCAGTACTTC. Amino acid sequence: CATSRDRAALEQYF.

At least ten counts were recorded for this clonotype. This rearrangement joins TRBV6-1 to TRBJ2-1; D might be TRBD1 (6 bases). V was cut by 0 bases and J by 2 bases, with 11 bases left in between. The germline V gene encodes CDR1 MNHNS and CDR2 SASEGT. This CDR3 is 16 amino acids long. This CDR3 is CASSEALAGAYNEQFF. The CDR3 DNA is TGTGCCAGCAGTGAAGCGTTGGCAGGGGCCTACAATGAGCAGTTCTTC.

This sequence joins TRBV5-1 and TRBJ2-1; 12 bases are shared with TRBD2. J gave up 7 bases and V 3 bases, and 8 bases lay outside the gene matches. Germline CDR1 is SGHRS and CDR2 is YFSETQ. The CDR3 sequence is 16 residues long. CDR3 sequence reads: CASSSSTSGRRNEQFF. In DNA form, the CDR3 reads TGCGCCAGCAGCTCATCGACTAGCGGGAGAAGGAATGAGCAGTTCTTC.

This clonotype was seen at least ten times. V is TRBV5-1 and J is TRBJ2-3; 10 bases agree with TRBD2. This CDR3 has 15 residues. The germline V gene has CDR1 SGHRS and CDR2 YFSETQ. With V trimmed by 4 bases and J by 1 base, 3 bases remained unmatched. In DNA form, the CDR3 reads TGCGCCAGCAGCATAGCGGGGGGAGGCACAGATACGCAGTATTTT. Its protein is CASSIAGGGTDTQYF.

For the CDR3, the DNA is TGTGCCAGCAGTGAGGACATTGGGAAGGCAGATACGCAGTATTTT. This codes for CASSEDIGKADTQYF. J is TRBJ2-3 and V is TRBV25-1; the D gene is possibly TRBD1 (5 bases). This CDR3 is built from 15 residues. From germline, CDR1 is MGHDK and CDR2 SYGVNS. V was trimmed by 3 bases and J by 4 bases, leaving 14 bases between them. Together with reference TRBV25-1 and TRBJ2-3, the CDR3 gives the full variable domain: EADIYQTPRYLVIGTGKKITLECSQTMGHDKMYWYQQDPGMELHLIHYSYGVNSTEKGDLSSESTVSRIRTEHFPLTLESARPSHTSQYLCASSEDIGKADTQYFGPGTRLTVL.

This clonotype was recorded at least ten times. A much larger clone differs by one base, so this may be a read error. The chain has TRBV20-1 and TRBJ1-6; 8 nucleotides match TRBD1. Germline V gene data show CDR1 as DFQATT and CDR2 as SNEGSKA (reference sequence). This CDR3 region has 13 residues. The CDR3 DNA sequence: TGCGGTGCTGTGACAGGGGTAGGTTCACCCCTCCACTTT. Protein: CGAVTGVGSPLHF.

The V and J genes are TRBV7-8 and TRBJ2-5; D gene uncertain. Per germline, CDR1 SGHVS and CDR2 FQNEAQ. V was clipped by 5 bases and J by 5 bases, with 9 bases between them. This CDR3 has 12 residues. The CDR3 loop reads CASSAGRETQYF. The CDR3, as DNA: TGTGCCAGCAGCGCCGGCAGGGAGACCCAGTACTTC.

In its sample, this clonotype was seen a few times. The CDR3 nucleotides read TGTGCCACCAGTGAGGGGTCAGATACGCAGTATTTT. Amino acids: CATSEGSDTQYF. The chain recombines TRBV24-1 with TRBJ2-3, with D unclear. V was shortened by 4 bases and J by 4 bases, with 5 bases between the two germline ends. CDR3 length: 12 residues. The germline V gene encodes CDR1 KGHDR and CDR2 SFDVKD.

This chain connects TRBV24-1 to TRBJ2-7; D is uncertain. The CDR3 has 11 residues. V was cut by 5 bases and J by 4 bases, with 5 bases left in between. Germline assignment: CDR1 KGHDR and CDR2 SFDVKD. Here the CDR3 DNA reads TGTGCCACCAGTGTGGGTTACGAGCAGTACTTC. Its protein product is CATSVGYEQYF.

This clonotype was found a few times. This sequence joins TRBV7-3 and TRBJ2-3; possible D gene TRBD1, 5 bases. The CDR3 contains 13 residues. Germline V gene lookup returns CDR1 SGHTA and CDR2 FQGTGA. The V end was cut by 4 bases, the J end by 6 bases, with 11 bases between. The CDR3: CASSSSGSDTQYF. CDR3 coding DNA: TGTGCCAGCAGCTCCTCAGGGTCCGATACGCAGTATTTT.

The chain couples TRBV2 to TRBJ1-2, with D possibly matching TRBD1 (5 bases). Looked up from germline, CDR1 is SNHLY and CDR2 is FYNNEI. Trimming cost V 6 bases and J 5 bases, with 13 bases left between them. This CDR3 comprises 13 residues. The CDR3 loop reads CASRPGTEYGYTF. The CDR3 region has the DNA TGTGCCAGCAGGCCCGGGACGGAGTATGGCTACACCTTC.

The chain recombines TRBV2 with TRBJ2-3, with 12 bases matching TRBD2. The CDR3 extends over 18 amino acids. The ends lost 2 bases at V and 11 bases at J; junction bases unmatched: 17. From germline, CDR1 is SNHLY and CDR2 FYNNEI. The CDR3 region has the DNA TGTGCCAGCAGTGAACCGGAGATGACTAGCGGGGGCTCGCTGGTGCAGTATTTT. Encoded protein: CASSEPEMTSGGSLVQYF.

The genes are TRBV7-6 and TRBJ2-7; 12 bases match TRBD2. Per the germline V gene, CDR1 is SGHVS and CDR2 is FNYEAQ. The V and J ends lost 2 bases and 6 bases, in that order; junction bases with no gene match: 5. This CDR3 contains 15 residues. The CDR3 is CASSLLAGGPSEQYF. CDR3 nucleotides: TGTGCCAGCAGCTTACTAGCGGGAGGGCCGTCCGAGCAGTACTTC.

Concerning this clonotype itself: At one end the junction does not follow the germline gene, possibly because of a read error. The chain is built from TRBV4-3 and TRBJ1-2; 9 bases map to TRBD1. CDR1 LGHNA and CDR2 YSLEER come from the germline V gene. There are 15 residues in the CDR3. The CDR3 DNA sequence: TGCGCCAGCAGCGTCCAGGGACAGGGCAGCTATGCCTACACCTTC. Its protein product is CASSVQGQGSYAYTF.

This clonotype was seen only once. One junction end disagrees with the germline gene, perhaps due to a read error. The chain employs TRBV4-1 and TRBJ1-4; D not resolved. This CDR3 region has 16 residues. The germline gives CDR1 MGHRA, CDR2 YSYEKL. The CDR3 coding sequence is TGCGCCAGCATCCAAACCCGGGATGTCCGTGCCAGCCAACTGTTTTTT. It specifies CASIQTRDVRASQLFF.

This clonotype is a singleton in its sample. The CDR3 carries no conserved terminal phenylalanine or tryptophan, so it likely arises from a read error. J is TRBJ2-7 and V is TRBV12-3 or TRBV12-4; D is uncertain. The CDR3 loop spans 12 amino acids. V was pared by 0 bases and J by 7 bases, with 7 bases between. The CDR3 loop is CASSLARGEQYL. The CDR3 DNA reads as TGTGCCAGCAGTTTAGCGCGTGGGGAGCAGTACCTC.

V gene TRBV2 combines with J gene TRBJ2-7; the match to TRBD2 covers 7 bases. This CDR3 comprises 16 residues. The trim removed 5 bases at V and 0 bases at J, leaving 10 bases unmatched. Germline V gene sequence: CDR1 SNHLY, CDR2 FYNNEI. CDR3 nucleotide sequence: TGTGCCAGCAGTAAGTTTGGGCGGGGGAGCTCCTACGAGCAGTACTTC. It encodes CASSKFGRGSSYEQYF.

This clonotype was seen once. This chain uses TRBV11-2 with TRBJ2-2; tentatively, D is TRBD2 (5 bases). CDR3 size: 15 residues. The V and J ends lost 0 bases and 4 bases respectively, with 9 bases between them. CDR1 SGHAT and CDR2 FQNNGV come from the germline V gene. The CDR3 sequence is CASSLDRRSTGELFF. CDR3 in DNA: TGTGCCAGCAGCTTAGACAGGAGGAGCACCGGGGAGCTGTTTTTT.

Of note for this clonotype: A much larger clone sits a single nucleotide away, making a read error possible. The chain links TRBV6-1 to TRBJ2-5; D unclear. Germline assignment: CDR1 MNHNS and CDR2 SASEGT. CDR3 length equals 16 residues. Trimming pared 8 bases from V and 2 bases from J, leaving 21 bases between. DNA for the CDR3: TGTGCCAGCTGTGGTGCGACCTCGTTGCCTCAAGAGACCCAGTACTTC. As protein: CASCGATSLPQETQYF.